A single sample is the source of the 11 T cell receptor beta chains below, sequenced in a study of Ad26.COV2.S vaccination and SARS-CoV-2 variants (dated by TCRdb to 2020 to 2022). The treatment or condition tag for this specimen amounts to: about 20 received Ad26.COV2.S at low or high dose, single or two shots; 5 received placebo; per-sample allocation not given. Repertoires of vaccine and placebo recipients were sequenced from samples collected on day 63 after the first injection. Library preparation used the immunoSEQ multiplex PCR assay. Held by TCRdb, this immuneACCESS table contains in-frame sequences only and omits some clones. Under half of the omission traces to an unresolved V gene where checked; the cause of the rest is unknown. The sample table holds more than 300,000 clones, of which roughly 84% were seen once. The ten largest make up more than 1.5% of the sample. The sample in question was peripheral blood, obtained in a trial of Ad26.COV2.S vaccine versus placebo. The receptors here all came from a person aged 18-60 years who received the Ad26.COV2.S COVID-19 vaccine or a placebo.

The rearrangement links TRBV3-1 (or the pseudogene TRBV3-2) to TRBJ2-4; no reliable D call. The CDR3 has 13 residues. Trimming pared 3 bases from V and 7 bases from J, leaving 10 bases between. CDR1 is LGHDT, CDR2 YNNKEL, per germline (reference sequence). The CDR3 DNA reads as TGTGCCAGCAGCCATTTACTATTTAACATTCAGTACTTC. It specifies CASSHLLFNIQYF.

The gene calls are TRBV6-6 and TRBJ1-3; maybe TRBD1 (6 bases). This CDR3 region has 15 residues. Trimming left V 6 bases short and J 3 bases short, with 15 bases between. From germline, CDR1 is MNHNY and CDR2 SVGAGI (reference sequence). In DNA form, the CDR3 reads TGTGCCAGCAGACCGAAAAAGGGGGTTGGAAACACCATATATTTT. Translating it yields CASRPKKGVGNTIYF.

This chain uses TRBV5-1 with TRBJ1-1; D possibly corresponds to TRBD1 (5 bases). The CDR3 spans 13 residues. Per the germline V gene, CDR1 is SGHRS and CDR2 is YFSETQ. V was shortened by 2 bases and J by 5 bases, with 10 bases between the two germline ends. The CDR3 sequence is CASSLGTRTEAFF. The CDR3 nucleotides read TGCGCCAGCAGCTTAGGGACCAGAACTGAAGCTTTCTTT.

CDR3 in DNA: TGCGCCAGCAGTGGAGTAGGGGACAGGGAAGTAGGAGCTTTCTTT. It translates to CASSGVGDREVGAFF. The chain links TRBV10-2 to TRBJ1-1; 9 nucleotides agree with TRBD1. Per the germline V gene, CDR1 is WSHSY and CDR2 is SAAADI. V lost 4 bases, J lost 10 bases, and 13 bases stayed unmatched. The CDR3 sequence is 15 residues long.

V and J are TRBV6-5 and TRBJ2-7; a possible D gene is TRBD1 (5 bases). The germline V gene has CDR1 MNHEY and CDR2 SVGAGI. This CDR3 is 13 amino acids long. V was cut by 7 bases and J by 2 bases, with 12 bases left in between. The chain's CDR3 is CASIQTDPYEQYF. CDR3 in DNA: TGTGCCAGCATCCAGACAGATCCCTACGAGCAGTACTTC.

V gene TRBV2 combines with J gene TRBJ1-1, with 7 positions matching TRBD1. In germline, CDR1 is SNHLY, CDR2 FYNNEI. The CDR3 loop spans 13 amino acids. V lost 8 bases, J lost 7 bases, and 10 bases stayed unmatched. CDR3 DNA: TGTGCCAGCCTCGACAACAGGGGAAGTGAAGCTTTCTTT. Amino acids: CASLDNRGSEAFF.

The chain uses TRBV7-8 and TRBJ1-2; 10 bases match TRBD1. This CDR3 comprises 13 residues. The V gene's germline CDR1 is SGHVS and CDR2 FQNEAQ. The ends lost 3 bases at V and 6 bases at J; junction bases unmatched: 1. For the CDR3, the DNA is TGTGCCAGCAGCTTGGGACAGGGGAATGGCTACACCTTC. Amino acid sequence: CASSLGQGNGYTF.

The chain employs TRBV19 and TRBJ2-2; 9 bases align to TRBD2. CDR3 length: 18 residues. After removal of 3 bases from V and 2 bases from J, the junction contained 10 bases not matched to a gene. Germline CDR1 LNHDA, CDR2 SQIVND (reference sequence). The DNA for the CDR3 is TGTGCCAGTAGTATGGGGGTCTCTAGCGGGGACAACACCGGGGAGCTGTTTTTT. Translating it yields CASSMGVSSGDNTGELFF.

The chain couples TRBV10-3 to TRBJ1-1; D call uncertain. The V end was cut by 3 bases, the J end by 3 bases, with 8 bases between. The V gene's germline CDR1 is ENHRY and CDR2 SYGVKD. This CDR3 region has 13 residues. The CDR3 sequence is CAISDQDYTEAFF. The CDR3 coding sequence is TGTGCCATCAGTGATCAGGACTACACTGAAGCTTTCTTT.

The chain is built from TRBV11-1 and TRBJ2-5; tentative D call: TRBD2 (5 bases). The CDR3 extends over 15 amino acids. Between the trimmed V and J ends, which lost 2 bases and 5 bases, there was a span of 15 bases. Germline lookup yields CDR1 SGHAT and CDR2 FQDESV (reference sequence). The CDR3 region is CASSLYGGVTETQYF. The CDR3 DNA reads as TGTGCCAGCAGCTTATACGGAGGAGTAACGGAGACCCAGTACTTC.

The chain carries TRBV7-2 and TRBJ2-3; a weak D match, TRBD2 (6 bases). The CDR3 contains 14 residues. Trimming stripped 7 bases from V and 1 base from J, with 12 bases between. Germline V gene data show CDR1 as SGHTA and CDR2 as FQGNSA. Written as DNA, the CDR3 is TGTGCCAGCACCCTTCGCGGGGGCACAGATACGCAGTATTTT. It translates to CASTLRGGTDTQYF.